This TCR beta chain originates from a study of CD8 T cells in Susac syndrome. Germline V CDR1 and CDR2: SEHNR, FQNEAQ (reference sequence). The CDR3 has 14 residues. Germline trimming cut 3 bases from V and 4 bases from J; bases unmatched to any gene: 3. RNA was extracted with the RNeasy kit, and a quantity of about 0.45 to 1 ug was reverse transcribed using random hexamers. TCRdb processed the immunoSEQ multiplex PCR reads anew with MiXCR; each CDR3 protein has one entry. The table has more than 150,000 distinct CDR3 sequences, more than 85% seen once. This chain links TRBV7-9 with TRBJ2-5; 9 nucleotides agree with TRBD2. Sequenced input: CD8+ T cells from PBMCs. This sequence was found in a human donor with Susac syndrome. In nucleotides, the CDR3 is TGTGCCAGCAGCTTGGGACTAGCTGTAGAGACCCAGTACTTC. Protein: CASSLGLAVETQYF.